These T cell receptor beta chains were read from a single sample in a study of radiotherapy plus CTLA-4 blockade in lung cancer. The method was immunoSEQ multiplex PCR; TCRdb's version includes in-frame clones alone and lacks a portion of them. The sample carries tens of thousands of clones, approximately 79% recorded once. The sequenced sample was peripheral blood, obtained from a patient treated with radiotherapy plus ipilimumab. All receptors come from a human donor with non-small cell lung cancer who had a complete response to radiotherapy plus ipilimumab. Both conserved end residues are part of each CDR3. D genes are given only for firm matches. Clone size is shown for a subset of rows, as once, few, many or a class of expanded clone.

V gene	clone size	D gene	J gene	CDR3 protein	CDR3 DNA
TRBV18	-	TRBD1	TRBJ2-1	CASSSDQGQGYNEQFF	TGTGCCAGCTCATCCGACCAGGGACAGGGGTACAATGAGCAGTTCTTC
TRBV19	few	TRBD1	TRBJ1-3	CASSYRGSFGNTIYF	TGTGCCAGTAGTTACAGGGGGAGCTTTGGAAACACCATATATTTT
TRBV6-6	-	TRBD1	TRBJ1-4	CASSTGTGKGEKLFF	TGTGCCAGCAGTACTGGGACAGGGAAGGGTGAAAAACTGTTTTTT
TRBV6-1	-	-	TRBJ1-2	CASRELTGYGYTF	TGTGCCAGCAGGGAATTGACTGGATATGGCTACACCTTC
TRBV4-3	-	-	TRBJ1-6	CASSQARSHNSPLHF	TGCGCCAGCAGCCAAGCCAGGAGCCATAATTCACCCCTCCACTTT
TRBV19	-	-	TRBJ1-4	CASSIRSEDEKLFF	TGTGCCAGTAGTATACGTTCCGAGGATGAAAAACTGTTTTTT
TRBV9	-	TRBD2	TRBJ2-3	CASSVGGGRSDTQYF	TGTGCCAGCAGCGTAGGGGGCGGGAGGTCAGATACGCAGTATTTT
TRBV6-6	-	TRBD1	TRBJ2-5	CASSYSGTGYQETQYF	TGTGCCAGCAGTTACTCAGGGACAGGGTACCAAGAGACCCAGTACTTC
TRBV9	-	-	TRBJ2-2	CASSVVVGELFF	TGTGCCAGCAGCGTAGTGGTCGGGGAGCTGTTTTTT
TRBV10-2	once	TRBD2	TRBJ2-2	CATPSGTSGSGGGELFF	TGCGCCACTCCTTCCGGGACTAGCGGGAGCGGGGGCGGGGAGCTGTTTTTT
TRBV6-5	-	TRBD2	TRBJ2-2	CASSYGLAGNTGELFF	TGTGCCAGCAGTTACGGACTAGCGGGGAACACCGGGGAGCTGTTTTTT
TRBV18	-	-	TRBJ1-2	CASSPTGPRSVDYGYTF	TGTGCCAGCTCACCGACAGGACCACGATCGGTTGACTATGGCTACACCTTC
TRBV4-1	few	TRBD2	TRBJ2-3	CASSQGEPGLAGKSTQYF	TGCGCCAGCAGCCAAGGGGAACCGGGACTAGCGGGGAAGTCTACGCAGTATTTT
TRBV15	-	-	TRBJ1-5	CATSLLGDFNQPQHF	TGTGCCACCAGTTTATTGGGGGACTTCAATCAGCCCCAGCATTTT
TRBV7-2	-	-	TRBJ1-5	CASSIGATGLNQPQHF	TGTGCCAGCAGCATAGGGGCGACCGGTCTCAATCAGCCCCAGCATTTT
TRBV7-9	once	-	TRBJ2-7	CASTFFLSGGQGNYEQYF	TGTGCCAGCACCTTTTTTCTGTCTGGGGGGCAGGGTAACTACGAGCAGTACTTC